Below are 3 T cell receptor beta chains sequenced from a single sample in a study of high-grade serous ovarian cancer treatment subgroups. The tumor samples were collected prior to definitive surgery or chemotherapy. Sequencing used immunoSEQ multiplex PCR; TCRdb keeps in-frame clones, though not all of them. The sample has about 3,600 clones, around 79% seen once. Sequencing was done on a sample of tumor tissue. Receptors were obtained from a human donor with high-grade serous ovarian cancer.

The chain carries TRBV7-2 and TRBJ1-6; D perhaps matches TRBD1 (5 bases). Germline V CDR1 and CDR2: SGHTA, FQGNSA. Trimming took 0 bases from V and 7 from J, leaving 10 bases between them. This CDR3 spans 15 amino acids. This chain's CDR3 is CASSLAWDLNSPLHF. CDR3 nucleotides: TGTGCCAGCAGCTTAGCGTGGGACCTAAATTCACCCCTCCACTTT.

This clone was detected a few times. The chain uses TRBV14 and TRBJ2-3; maybe TRBD2 (6 bases). V gave up 5 bases and J gave up 3 bases, with 12 bases separating them. There are 14 residues in the CDR3. Germline values: CDR1 SGHDN, CDR2 FVKESK. CDR3 coding DNA: TGTGCCAGCAGCGGACTGGGGACTACAGATACGCAGTATTTT. Its protein is CASSGLGTTDTQYF.

The gene calls are TRBV5-1 and TRBJ1-1, with D possibly matching TRBD1 (5 bases). V gave up 2 bases and J gave up 1 base, with 9 bases separating them. Germline V lookup: CDR1 SGHRS, CDR2 YFSETQ. CDR3 size: 14 residues. Here the CDR3 DNA reads TGCGCCAGCAGCTTTCCAGGGTCGAACACTGAAGCTTTCTTT. Amino acids: CASSFPGSNTEAFF.